The clone carrying this TCR beta chain has a handful of counts. Its antigen is unidentified. This record belongs to a study of T cell repertoires in cytomegalovirus infection. Study background: Matching HLA type and CMV infection were both indicated by public TCR beta signatures. Study findings and constraints: In two of eight donors, the top clonotype was HLA-C-restricted CMV-specific.

MiXCR, run by TCRdb on the reads, gives a single entry per CDR3 protein. The data contain roughly 280,000 distinct CDR3 sequences, approximately 22% of them singletons. The V and J ends lost 5 bases and 7 bases respectively, with 12 bases between them. CDR1 and CDR2 (germline): DFQATT, SNEGSKA (reference sequence). The CDR3 length is 11 residues. The receptor was isolated from a human donor in good health (CMV status not recorded). Some clones in this sample may be carry-over from other donors' samples. The starting material was cultured PBMCs, obtained from culture after CMV antigen stimulation. The J gene is TRBJ2-7, the V gene TRBV20-1; D uncertain. CDR3 residues: CSAPHSWEQYF. The CDR3 DNA reads TGCAGTGCTCCCCACTCATGGGAGCAGTACTTC.